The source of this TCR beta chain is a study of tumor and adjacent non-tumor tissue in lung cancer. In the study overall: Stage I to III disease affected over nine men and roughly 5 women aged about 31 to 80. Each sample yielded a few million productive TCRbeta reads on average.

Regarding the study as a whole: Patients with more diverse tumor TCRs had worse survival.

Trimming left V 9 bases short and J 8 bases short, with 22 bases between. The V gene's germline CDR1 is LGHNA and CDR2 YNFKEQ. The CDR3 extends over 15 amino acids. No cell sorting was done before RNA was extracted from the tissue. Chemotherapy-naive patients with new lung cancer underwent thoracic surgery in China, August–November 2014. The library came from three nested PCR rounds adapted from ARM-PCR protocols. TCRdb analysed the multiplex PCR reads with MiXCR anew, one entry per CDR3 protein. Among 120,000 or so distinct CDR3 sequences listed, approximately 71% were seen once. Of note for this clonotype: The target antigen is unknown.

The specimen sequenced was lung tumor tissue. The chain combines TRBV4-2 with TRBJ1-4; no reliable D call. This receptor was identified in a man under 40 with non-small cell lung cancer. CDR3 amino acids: CARGQDGPVGEKLFF. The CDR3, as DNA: TGTGCCAGAGGCCAAGATGGTCCAGTTGGGGAAAAACTGTTTTTT.